The 15 T cell receptor beta chains below come from one sample, sequenced in a study of blood T cell repertoires in COVID-19 (dated by TCRdb to about 2020). Library generation was performed with the immunoSEQ multiplex PCR assay. TCRdb holds this immuneACCESS table with in-frame rearrangements only. Some clones are missing; in checked studies, unresolved V genes explain under half, and the rest has no known cause. The sample table contains a few hundred thousand clones; only one count was recorded for about 80% of them. The top ten hold nearly 9% of the sample. Input material: peripheral blood. Every receptor here comes from a man of 80 years or more with acute or convalescent COVID-19.

This chain connects TRBV9 to TRBJ1-1, with a weak D call TRBD1 (6 bases). Looked up from germline, CDR1 is SGDLS and CDR2 is YYNGEE. V lost 0 bases to trimming and J lost 1 base, with 10 bases between them. CDR3 length equals 15 residues. CDR3 amino acids: CASSVAGEGNTEAFF. The CDR3 DNA reads TGTGCCAGCAGCGTAGCAGGGGAAGGGAACACTGAAGCTTTCTTT.

The J gene is TRBJ2-3, the V gene TRBV14, with no clear D. V shed 6 bases and J shed 2 bases, with 3 bases lying between them. CDR3 length equals 11 residues. CDR1 is SGHDN, CDR2 FVKESK, per germline. This CDR3 is CASSNTDTQYF. The CDR3 region has the DNA TGTGCCAGCAGTAACACAGATACGCAGTATTTT. Together with reference TRBV14 and TRBJ2-3, the CDR3 gives the full variable domain: EAGVTQFPSHSVIEKGQTVTLRCDPISGHDNLYWYRRVMGKEIKFLLHFVKESKQDESGMPNNRFLAERTGGTYSTLKVQPAELEDSGVYFCASSNTDTQYFGPGTRLTVL.

The J gene is TRBJ2-7, the V gene TRBV10-2, with a weak D call TRBD1 (6 bases). The ends were cut back, 7 bases at V and 1 base at J, with 17 bases in the middle. Germline V gene data show CDR1 as WSHSY and CDR2 as SAAADI. The CDR3 covers 15 residues. This CDR3 reads CASNEPGQGSYEQYF. CDR3 sequence (DNA): TGCGCCAGCAATGAACCGGGACAAGGGTCCTACGAGCAGTACTTC.

This clone was detected only a few times. The V call is TRBV6-5, the J call TRBJ2-1, with 8 bases fitting TRBD1. V lost 7 bases, J lost 10 bases, and 15 bases stayed unmatched. The CDR3 consists of 15 residues. Looked up from germline, CDR1 is MNHEY and CDR2 is SVGAGI. This chain's CDR3 is CASTRNGGQGSEQFF. The CDR3 DNA is TGTGCCAGCACAAGAAATGGCGGACAGGGATCCGAGCAGTTCTTC.

The V call is TRBV14, the J call TRBJ1-4; weak D call: TRBD1 (6 bases). This CDR3 region has 20 residues. CDR1 and CDR2 (germline): SGHDN, FVKESK. Trimming pared 1 base from V and 6 bases from J, leaving 27 bases between. Here the CDR3 DNA reads TGTGCCAGCAGCCAAGTTTTGCACAGGGAGGGCGTATTGGCGGATGAAAAACTGTTTTTT. Translated, it gives CASSQVLHREGVLADEKLFF.

The chain joins TRBV6-4 to TRBJ1-3, with D uncertain. CDR1 is MRHNA and CDR2 is SNTAGT in the germline V gene. CDR3 length: 14 amino acids. Trimming left V 7 bases short and J 0 bases short, with 10 bases between. The CDR3 DNA sequence: TGTGCCAGCATCCGACTGAGCTCTGGAAACACCATATATTTT. Translated, it gives CASIRLSSGNTIYF.

V and J are TRBV4-2 and TRBJ1-2; TRBD1 might be the D (5 bases). Per germline, CDR1 LGHNA and CDR2 YNFKEQ. The length of the CDR3 is 13 residues. V dropped 0 bases and J dropped 7 bases, with 9 bases sitting between them. As DNA, the CDR3 is TGTGCCAGCAGCCAAGATACTCAGGGTGGCTACACCTTC. It translates to CASSQDTQGGYTF.

The chain has TRBV4-2 and TRBJ2-4; a possible D gene is TRBD2 (6 bases). There are 16 residues in the CDR3. Germline V gene sequence: CDR1 LGHNA, CDR2 YNFKEQ. V lost 0 bases, J lost 2 bases, and 11 bases lay in between. The CDR3 spells CASSQEWGVTKNIQYF. Here the CDR3 DNA reads TGTGCCAGCAGCCAAGAATGGGGGGTGACCAAAAACATTCAGTACTTC.

In this sample, this clone turned up a few times. V is TRBV29-1 and J is TRBJ1-2; 10 nucleotides agree with TRBD1. The CDR3 spans 15 residues. Germline V gene data show CDR1 as SQVTM and CDR2 as ANQGSEA. V was pared by 6 bases and J by 4 bases, with 11 bases of the junction left unmatched. In DNA, the CDR3 is TGCAGCGTCCCTCGCATGACAGGGGGCATCTATGGCTACACCTTC. Translated, it gives CSVPRMTGGIYGYTF.

This clone appeared a few times. The chain combines TRBV6-5 with TRBJ1-6, with 7 nucleotides matching TRBD1. Losses at the gene ends were 5 bases for V and 8 bases for J; bases not matched to a gene: 3. The CDR3 has 13 residues. The germline CDR1 and CDR2 sequences are MNHEY and SVGAGI. Here the CDR3 reads CASSTGQHSPLHF. CDR3 nucleotide sequence: TGTGCCAGCAGTACGGGACAGCATTCACCCCTCCACTTT.

The V and J genes are TRBV6-5 and TRBJ1-1; 8 bases align to TRBD1. CDR1 is MNHEY and CDR2 is SVGAGI in the germline V gene. V was clipped by 8 bases and J by 10 bases; unmatched bases: 18. The length of the CDR3 is 15 residues. The DNA of the CDR3 is TGTGCCAGCCAAATAACCGCCGGGACAGGACTACGAGCTTTCTTT. It translates to CASQITAGTGLRAFF.

The chain carries TRBV7-9 and TRBJ1-1; 7 nucleotides align to TRBD1. This CDR3 has 15 amino acids. V trimming: 5 bases; J trimming: 0 bases; junction bases outside the gene matches: 6. CDR1 SEHNR and CDR2 FQNEAQ come from the germline V gene (reference sequence). The CDR3 reads CASSPPGQMNTEAFF. CDR3 nucleotide sequence: TGTGCCAGCAGCCCCCCGGGACAGATGAACACTGAAGCTTTCTTT.

This chain links TRBV19 with TRBJ1-1; 11 bases are shared with TRBD1. Germline lookup yields CDR1 LNHDA and CDR2 SQIVND (reference sequence). The V and J ends lost 6 bases and 1 base, in that order; junction bases with no gene match: 7. This CDR3 has 16 residues. CDR3: CASSPRDRGWNTEAFF. In DNA, the CDR3 is TGTGCCAGTAGCCCCCGGGACAGGGGGTGGAACACTGAAGCTTTCTTT.

The rearrangement uses TRBV5-1 and TRBJ2-7; 8 nucleotides align to TRBD2. Germline V gene lookup returns CDR1 SGHRS and CDR2 YFSETQ. The CDR3 extends over 14 amino acids. The V gene end was trimmed by 4 bases and the J gene end by 7 bases; junction bases not matched to a gene: 10. The CDR3 sequence: CASSPAGGAGEQYF. The CDR3 DNA reads as TGCGCCAGCAGCCCGGCGGGGGGCGCGGGGGAGCAGTACTTC. Drawing the rest from reference TRBV5-1 and TRBJ2-7, the complete variable domain is KAGVTQTPRYLIKTRGQQVTLSCSPISGHRSVSWYQQTPGQGLQFLFEYFSETQRNKGNFPGRFSGRQFSNSRSEMNVSTLELGDSALYLCASSPAGGAGEQYFGPGTRLTVT.

This clone was counted a few times. This chain links TRBV19 with TRBJ2-7; 11 bases are shared with TRBD2. V trimming: 7 bases; J trimming: 3 bases; junction bases outside the gene matches: 5. Germline lookup yields CDR1 LNHDA and CDR2 SQIVND (reference sequence). CDR3 length: 14 amino acids. This chain's CDR3 is CASTPSGRNYEQYF. The CDR3 DNA is TGTGCCAGTACCCCTAGCGGGAGGAACTACGAGCAGTACTTC. The full variable domain, rest sourced from reference TRBV19 and TRBJ2-7, is DGGITQSPKYLFRKEGQNVTLSCEQNLNHDAMYWYRQDPGQGLRLIYYSQIVNDFQKGDIAEGYSVSREKKESFPLTVTSAQKNPTAFYLCASTPSGRNYEQYFGPGTRLTVT.